The 31 T cell receptor beta chains presented below share a single source sample, sequenced in a study of shared clonotypes between healthy human individuals. Data came from immunoSEQ multiplex PCR; TCRdb stores just in-frame clones and leaves some out. The table records some 700,000 clones, roughly 87% of them present only once. What was sequenced was memory CD8+ T cells from PBMCs. This sample's subset: CD45RO+ cells pooled with CCR7-negative TemRA cells. The receptor set was obtained from a man aged 18-30 years in good health. Some clones in this sample may be carry-over from other donors' samples.

The V call is TRBV27, the J call TRBJ2-7; unclear D gene. V gave up 2 bases and J gave up 4 bases, with 15 bases separating them. CDR3 size: 15 residues. Germline V gene data show CDR1 as MNHEY and CDR2 as SMNVEV (reference sequence). In nucleotides, the CDR3 is TGTGCCAGCAGTTTAACTTGGCAGAGACGTTACGAGCAGTACTTC. Translation gives CASSLTWQRRYEQYF.

This chain joins TRBV5-6 and TRBJ2-1; 7 nucleotides line up with TRBD1. J gave up 5 bases and V 1 base, and 12 bases lay outside the gene matches. CDR3 length: 17 residues. The germline V gene has CDR1 SGHDT and CDR2 YYEEEE. The CDR3 DNA reads as TGTGCCAGCAGCTTGTCATTCACGGGACAGTCAAACAATGAGCAGTTCTTC. This codes for CASSLSFTGQSNNEQFF.

This chain connects TRBV5-6 to TRBJ2-7; 8 bases line up with TRBD1. The CDR3 contains 14 residues. J gave up 5 bases and V 0 bases, and 4 bases lay outside the gene matches. Germline lookup yields CDR1 SGHDT and CDR2 YYEEEE. DNA of the CDR3: TGTGCCAGCAGCTTGGGACAGGGGAGGAACGAGCAGTACTTC. Its translation is CASSLGQGRNEQYF.

The chain uses TRBV9 and TRBJ2-1; D may match TRBD1 or TRBD2 (5 bases each). In germline, CDR1 is SGDLS, CDR2 YYNGEE. The CDR3 loop spans 13 amino acids. The ends were cut back, 6 bases at V and 4 bases at J, with 11 bases in the middle. The CDR3 DNA sequence: TGTGCCAGCAAGGGGACCGGATACAATGAGCAGTTCTTC. It is translated as CASKGTGYNEQFF.

The V call is TRBV19, the J call TRBJ2-7; 8 nucleotides match TRBD2. CDR3 length: 15 amino acids. Trimming cost V 1 base and J 5 bases; bases outside gene matches: 7. Germline V gives CDR1 LNHDA, CDR2 SQIVND (reference sequence). The CDR3: CASSIVSGTSNEQYF. In DNA, the CDR3 is TGTGCCAGTAGTATAGTCAGCGGGACTAGTAACGAGCAGTACTTC.

The V call is TRBV7-9, the J call TRBJ1-1, with no clear D. V dropped 5 bases and J dropped 4 bases, with 14 bases sitting between them. The CDR3 extends over 14 amino acids. CDR1 is SEHNR, CDR2 FQNEAQ, per germline (reference sequence). CDR3: CASSHRVRATEAFF. CDR3 bases: TGTGCCAGCAGCCATCGGGTTAGAGCCACTGAAGCTTTCTTT.

The chain carries TRBV19 and TRBJ2-3; 9 bases agree with TRBD2. The germline gives CDR1 LNHDA, CDR2 SQIVND (reference sequence). J gave up 3 bases and V 6 bases, and 7 bases lay outside the gene matches. The CDR3 contains 15 residues. The CDR3 nucleotides read TGTGCCAGTAGCGGAGCGGGAGGCCCTACAGATACGCAGTATTTT. Translated: CASSGAGGPTDTQYF. The complete variable domain, with remaining parts taken from reference TRBV19 and TRBJ2-3, reads DGGITQSPKYLFRKEGQNVTLSCEQNLNHDAMYWYRQDPGQGLRLIYYSQIVNDFQKGDIAEGYSVSREKKESFPLTVTSAQKNPTAFYLCASSGAGGPTDTQYFGPGTRLTVL.

The rearrangement uses TRBV19 and TRBJ2-2, with 7 positions matching TRBD1. With 1 base clipped from V and 5 bases from J, the junction kept 19 bases outside the gene matches. This CDR3 has 20 amino acids. The germline CDR1 and CDR2 sequences are LNHDA and SQIVND (reference sequence). The CDR3 DNA follows: TGTGCCAGTAGTATAGCAAGTACCCCACCTACAGGGGAAATGACCGGGGAGCTGTTTTTT. This translates into CASSIASTPPTGEMTGELFF.

This clone came up once. The rearrangement links TRBV7-8 to TRBJ1-2; the D gene is possibly TRBD1 (5 bases). Trimming took 7 bases from V and 7 from J, leaving 28 bases between them. The germline gives CDR1 SGHVS, CDR2 FQNEAQ. This CDR3 comprises 17 residues. The DNA of the CDR3 is TGTGCCAGCACCTCAGGAGTAGTACGCAGGGCGAGTTTTGGCTACACCTTC. Translation: CASTSGVVRRASFGYTF.

This chain connects TRBV19 to TRBJ1-5; the match to TRBD1 covers 8 bases. The CDR3 is made up of 13 amino acids. The germline gives CDR1 LNHDA, CDR2 SQIVND (reference sequence). J gave up 6 bases and V 3 bases, and 1 base lay outside the gene matches. In DNA form, the CDR3 reads TGTGCCAGTAGTATCAGGGGGCGTCAGCCCCAGCATTTT. Amino acids: CASSIRGRQPQHF.

V and J are TRBV9 and TRBJ2-5, with D possibly matching TRBD1 (6 bases). This CDR3 is 15 amino acids long. Germline CDR1 SGDLS, CDR2 YYNGEE. V was pared by 3 bases and J by 5 bases, with 17 bases between. The CDR3 sequence is CASSARTDLLETQYF. CDR3 DNA: TGTGCCAGCAGCGCTCGGACAGACCTCTTGGAGACCCAGTACTTC.

V usage is TRBV10-3 and J usage is TRBJ2-1, with D possibly being TRBD2 (6 bases). The germline CDR1 and CDR2 sequences are ENHRY and SYGVKD. The V end was cut by 7 bases, the J end by 5 bases, with 12 bases between. The CDR3 extends over 13 amino acids. The CDR3 DNA is TGTGCCATCACGGGGGTGCTAAACAATGAGCAGTTCTTC. The encoded protein is CAITGVLNNEQFF.

The J gene is TRBJ2-7, the V gene TRBV27; no firm D call. V was clipped by 5 bases and J by 6 bases, with 14 bases between them. Germline lookup yields CDR1 MNHEY and CDR2 SMNVEV (reference sequence). The CDR3 contains 13 residues. The CDR3 reads CASSIPRTAEQYF. The CDR3 DNA follows: TGTGCCAGCAGTATACCTCGGACCGCCGAGCAGTACTTC.

The V and J genes are TRBV28 and TRBJ2-2, with TRBD1 identical over 7 bases. CDR1 is MDHEN, CDR2 SYDVKM, per germline. The CDR3 sequence is 18 residues long. J lost 5 bases, V lost 6 bases, and 18 bases had no gene match. The CDR3 DNA sequence: TGTGCCAGCAGGGGACCTCCGGGACAGCTAGTCGCTACCGGGGAGCTGTTTTTT. This encodes CASRGPPGQLVATGELFF.

The chain recombines TRBV29-1 with TRBJ2-3; no clear D. CDR3 size: 14 residues. The germline gives CDR1 SQVTM, CDR2 ANQGSEA. The V and J ends lost 4 bases and 0 bases respectively, with 11 bases between them. The CDR3 region has the DNA TGCAGCGTTGGTGGGTGGATTAGCACAGATACGCAGTATTTT. Protein sequence: CSVGGWISTDTQYF.

The chain couples TRBV4-3 to TRBJ1-3; D is unresolved. The germline V gene encodes CDR1 LGHNA and CDR2 YSLEER. Trimming took 0 bases from V and 0 from J, leaving 6 bases between them. The CDR3 length is 15 residues. The CDR3 nucleotides read TGCGCCAGCAGCCAAGAGGGATTCTCTGGAAACACCATATATTTT. It specifies CASSQEGFSGNTIYF.

The chain joins TRBV7-9 to TRBJ2-2; 7 bases are a match to TRBD1. Germline CDR1 and CDR2: SEHNR and FQNEAQ (reference sequence). The CDR3 sequence is 16 residues long. V dropped 3 bases and J dropped 4; count of bases not matched to a gene: 8. The CDR3 region is CASSLQRRGLTGELFF. The CDR3 coding sequence is TGTGCCAGCAGCTTGCAGCGTAGGGGGCTCACCGGGGAGCTGTTTTTT.

The gene calls are TRBV28 and TRBJ1-3; D is perhaps TRBD1 (6 bases). Between the trimmed V and J ends, which lost 6 bases and 0 bases, there was a span of 15 bases. CDR1 is MDHEN, CDR2 SYDVKM, per germline. CDR3 length equals 16 residues. CDR3 coding DNA: TGTGCCAGCAGGGGATGGGGGGCCTCCTCTGGAAACACCATATATTTT. Translation: CASRGWGASSGNTIYF. The full variable domain, its missing parts supplied by reference TRBV28 and TRBJ1-3, is DVKVTQSSRYLVKRTGEKVFLECVQDMDHENMFWYRQDPGLGLRLIYFSYDVKMKEKGDIPEGYSVSREKKERFSLILESASTNQTSMYLCASRGWGASSGNTIYFGEGSWLTVV.

The chain employs TRBV4-1 and TRBJ2-7, with TRBD2 matching 12 bases. The CDR3 length is 16 residues. CDR1 and CDR2 (germline): MGHRA, YSYEKL. The V and J ends lost 1 base and 2 bases, in that order; junction bases with no gene match: 3. The CDR3 sequence is CASSQGLAGAPYEQYF. The CDR3 nucleotides are TGCGCCAGCAGCCAAGGACTAGCGGGAGCTCCCTACGAGCAGTACTTC.

The CDR3 protein is CASSVGWELSGNTIYF. The CDR3 DNA reads TGCGCCAGCAGCGTTGGGTGGGAGCTCTCTGGAAACACCATATATTTT. The chain is built from TRBV5-1 and TRBJ1-3; D ambiguous. Trimming removed 4 bases at V and 0 bases at J, with 14 bases between. Germline CDR1 SGHRS, CDR2 YFSETQ. This CDR3 is 16 amino acids long.

V and J are TRBV9 and TRBJ2-4; possibly TRBD1 for D (5 bases). CDR1 is SGDLS and CDR2 is YYNGEE in the germline V gene. CDR3 size: 14 residues. Trimming cost V 0 bases and J 8 bases, with 12 bases left between them. The CDR3 sequence is CASSVGGKGDIQYF. CDR3 nucleotide sequence: TGTGCCAGCAGCGTAGGGGGTAAAGGGGACATTCAGTACTTC. The variable domain in full, with the rest retrieved from reference TRBV9 and TRBJ2-4, is DSGVTQTPKHLITATGQRVTLRCSPRSGDLSVYWYQQSLDQGLQFLIQYYNGEERAKGNILERFSAQQFPDLHSELNLSSLELGDSALYFCASSVGGKGDIQYFGAGTRLSVL.

Note on this clone: Other nucleotide sequences in the sample specify the same CDR3. The chain is built from TRBV29-1 and TRBJ1-2; the D is unclear. V gave up 4 bases and J gave up 0 bases, with 3 bases separating them. Germline V gene sequence: CDR1 SQVTM, CDR2 ANQGSEA. This CDR3 is built from 11 residues. CDR3 protein: CSVVSNYGYTF. DNA of the CDR3: TGCAGCGTTGTTTCTAACTATGGCTACACCTTC.

The genes are TRBV11-1 and TRBJ2-5; D unclear. Trimming removed 1 base from V and 1 base from J, with 4 bases in between. The germline V gene has CDR1 SGHAT and CDR2 FQDESV (reference sequence). This CDR3 has 13 amino acids. The CDR3 here is CASSLGSQETQYF. The DNA for the CDR3 is TGTGCCAGCAGCTTAGGGTCCCAAGAGACCCAGTACTTC.

This rearrangement joins TRBV28 to TRBJ2-5; 12 positions match TRBD1. The germline CDR1 and CDR2 sequences are MDHEN and SYDVKM. The CDR3 sequence is 16 residues long. With 6 bases clipped from V and 1 base from J, the junction kept 6 bases outside the gene matches. CDR3 in amino acids: CASRGTGGLPQETQYF. The CDR3, as DNA: TGTGCCAGCAGAGGGACAGGGGGCCTCCCCCAAGAGACCCAGTACTTC.

This clone was found a few times. This chain links TRBV28 with TRBJ1-1, with D possibly being TRBD1 (5 bases). This CDR3 has 15 amino acids. The germline V and J ends were trimmed by 4 bases and 3 bases, with 15 bases remaining between them. The germline CDR1 and CDR2 sequences are MDHEN and SYDVKM. The CDR3 sequence is CASSYRQLRDTEAFF. CDR3 coding DNA: TGTGCCAGCAGTTACAGACAGTTAAGAGACACTGAAGCTTTCTTT. Complete variable domain (other parts from reference TRBV28 and TRBJ1-1): DVKVTQSSRYLVKRTGEKVFLECVQDMDHENMFWYRQDPGLGLRLIYFSYDVKMKEKGDIPEGYSVSREKKERFSLILESASTNQTSMYLCASSYRQLRDTEAFFGQGTRLTVV.

The V gene is TRBV5-1, the J gene TRBJ2-5; D gene uncertain. In germline, CDR1 is SGHRS, CDR2 YFSETQ. The CDR3 consists of 11 residues. The germline V and J ends were trimmed by 0 bases and 13 bases, with 10 bases remaining between them. CDR3 protein: CASSLGPISYF. Written as DNA, the CDR3 is TGCGCCAGCAGCTTGGGGCCCATATCGTACTTC.

This chain links TRBV6-1 with TRBJ2-7, with a tentative D call TRBD2 (5 bases). The CDR3 has 14 amino acids. V lost 5 bases and J 0 bases, leaving 11 bases between the germline ends. The germline V gene has CDR1 MNHNS and CDR2 SASEGT. The CDR3, as DNA: TGTGCCAGCAGTAAACGGGATTTCTCCTACGAGCAGTACTTC. Protein: CASSKRDFSYEQYF.

This chain uses TRBV9 with TRBJ1-5; D gene uncertain. Germline V lookup: CDR1 SGDLS, CDR2 YYNGEE. V was shortened by 0 bases and J by 3 bases, with 7 bases between the two germline ends. The CDR3 is made up of 14 amino acids. The CDR3 sequence is CASSVGSTNQPQHF. CDR3 DNA sequence: TGTGCCAGCAGCGTAGGGTCCACCAATCAGCCCCAGCATTTT. Drawing the rest from reference TRBV9 and TRBJ1-5, the complete variable domain is DSGVTQTPKHLITATGQRVTLRCSPRSGDLSVYWYQQSLDQGLQFLIQYYNGEERAKGNILERFSAQQFPDLHSELNLSSLELGDSALYFCASSVGSTNQPQHFGDGTRLSIL.

The rearrangement links TRBV27 to TRBJ2-5, with D perhaps TRBD2 (5 bases). Trimming shortened V by 6 bases and J by 10 bases, and 21 bases separated the two germline ends. Germline CDR1 and CDR2: MNHEY and SMNVEV (reference sequence). The CDR3 is made up of 14 amino acids. The CDR3 here is CASSPSGLEEDQYF. As DNA, the CDR3 is TGTGCCAGCAGCCCCAGCGGCCTCGAAGAGGACCAGTACTTC.

The rearrangement links TRBV30 to TRBJ1-3; no clear D gene. V shed 0 bases and J shed 2 bases, with 14 bases lying between them. Germline loops: CDR1 GTSNPN, CDR2 SVGIG (reference sequence). The CDR3 is 16 residues long. Here the CDR3 DNA reads TGTGCCTGGAGTGTGCCTCGGAGGGCCCCTGGAAACACCATATATTTT. Translated, it gives CAWSVPRRAPGNTIYF. The full variable domain, with the rest looked up from reference TRBV30 and TRBJ1-3, is SQTIHQWPATLVQPVGSPLSLECTVEGTSNPNLYWYRQAAGRGLQLLFYSVGIGQISSEVPQNLSASRPQDRQFILSSKKLLLSDSGFYLCAWSVPRRAPGNTIYFGEGSWLTVV.

The gene calls are TRBV5-1 and TRBJ1-1, with D possibly TRBD1 on 6 matching bases. CDR1 and CDR2 (germline): SGHRS, YFSETQ. This CDR3 is 12 amino acids long. The V end was cut by 6 bases, the J end by 8 bases, with 14 bases between. CDR3 amino acids: CASTQNRVEAFF. Written as DNA, the CDR3 is TGCGCCAGCACACAAAACAGGGTCGAAGCTTTCTTT.